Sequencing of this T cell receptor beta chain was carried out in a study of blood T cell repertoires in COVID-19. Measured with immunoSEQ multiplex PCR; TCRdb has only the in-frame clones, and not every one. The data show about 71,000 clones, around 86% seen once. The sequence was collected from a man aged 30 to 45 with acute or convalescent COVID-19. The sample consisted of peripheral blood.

The CDR3 spells CASSQRDFTDTQYF. The CDR3 DNA is TGCGCCAGCAGCCAACGGGACTTCACAGATACGCAGTATTTT. V usage is TRBV4-1 and J usage is TRBJ2-3; the D gene is possibly TRBD2 (6 bases). V was cut by 2 bases and J by 2 bases, with 8 bases left in between. The CDR3 contains 14 residues. The germline V gene encodes CDR1 MGHRA and CDR2 YSYEKL.